Shown below are 26 T cell receptor beta chains from a single sample sequenced in a study of blood T cell repertoires in COVID-19. The repertoire was sequenced with immunoSEQ multiplex PCR; TCRdb's copy has only in-frame clones and lacks some. The sample lists around 310,000 clones, around 90% occurring once. What was sequenced was peripheral blood. The receptors shown here come from a woman in her thirties or forties with COVID-19, enrolled during active disease.

The J gene is TRBJ2-1, the V gene TRBV20-1; D is undetermined. This CDR3 region has 11 residues. The germline V and J ends were trimmed by 6 bases and 8 bases, with 11 bases remaining between them. Germline lookup yields CDR1 DFQATT and CDR2 SNEGSKA (reference sequence). DNA of the CDR3: TGCAGTGCCCTCGGGTGGGATGAGCAGTTCTTC. It codes for CSALGWDEQFF.

This sequence joins TRBV3-1 (or the pseudogene TRBV3-2) and TRBJ2-5; D is ambiguous. V dropped 1 base and J dropped 7 bases, with 10 bases sitting between them. The CDR3 length is 13 residues. Germline CDR1 LGHDT, CDR2 YNNKEL (reference sequence). CDR3 sequence: CASSQGSPGTQYF. The CDR3 DNA follows: TGTGCCAGCAGCCAAGGCTCCCCGGGGACCCAGTACTTC.

This clone was picked up a small number of times. The V gene is TRBV6-6, the J gene TRBJ1-2, with D maybe TRBD1 (5 bases). CDR3 length equals 13 residues. CDR1 and CDR2 (germline): MNHNY, SVGAGI (reference sequence). V lost 2 bases to trimming and J lost 6 bases, with 10 bases between them. In nucleotides, the CDR3 is TGTGCCAGCAGTTACGCAGGGATCAATGGCTACACCTTC. This codes for CASSYAGINGYTF.

The rearrangement uses TRBV18 and TRBJ2-4, with 9 bases aligning to TRBD1. The CDR3 has 15 residues. The germline V gene encodes CDR1 KGHSH and CDR2 LQKENI. V gave up 2 bases and J gave up 8 bases; unmatched junction bases: 7. The CDR3 region has the DNA TGTGCCAGCTCACCAGGACCTACAGGGGGCTACATTCAGTACTTC. It encodes CASSPGPTGGYIQYF.

The chain links TRBV5-5 to TRBJ2-7, with D possibly TRBD1 on 5 matching bases. This CDR3 has 16 residues. Trimming pared 4 bases from V and 5 bases from J, leaving 22 bases between. CDR1 and CDR2 from the germline V gene are SGHKS and YYEKEE (reference sequence). CDR3 residues: CASSPSVFTGKNEQYF. DNA for the CDR3: TGTGCCAGCAGCCCCTCCGTATTTACAGGAAAAAACGAGCAGTACTTC.

This clone was seen only a few times. The chain carries TRBV27 and TRBJ2-5, with 10 bases matching TRBD2. In germline, CDR1 is MNHEY, CDR2 SMNVEV (reference sequence). The trim removed 2 bases at V and 2 bases at J, leaving 8 bases unmatched. CDR3 size: 17 residues. The DNA of the CDR3 is TGTGCCAGCAGTTTAAGATTACCGGGACTAGCGCAAGAGACCCAGTACTTC. Amino acid sequence: CASSLRLPGLAQETQYF.

The genes are TRBV27 and TRBJ1-6, with a possible D match to TRBD1 (6 bases). The germline gives CDR1 MNHEY, CDR2 SMNVEV (reference sequence). The germline V and J ends were trimmed by 6 bases and 8 bases, with 8 bases remaining between them. There are 12 residues in the CDR3. The chain's CDR3 is CASRQGDSPLHF. The CDR3 nucleotides read TGTGCCAGCAGACAGGGTGATTCACCCCTCCACTTT.

There are a few counts of this clone. This rearrangement joins TRBV7-9 to TRBJ1-1, with D tentatively TRBD1 (5 bases). The CDR3 has 14 residues. Between the trimmed V and J ends, which lost 7 bases and 5 bases, there was a span of 17 bases. Germline V gene sequence: CDR1 SEHNR, CDR2 FQNEAQ (reference sequence). CDR3 bases: TGTGCCAGCACCACACGGAAGGGGAGGACTGAAGCTTTCTTT. This codes for CASTTRKGRTEAFF.

This chain uses TRBV18 with TRBJ2-5, with 9 nucleotides matching TRBD1. The germline V gene has CDR1 KGHSH and CDR2 LQKENI. The CDR3 loop spans 16 amino acids. V trimming: 3 bases; J trimming: 4 bases; junction bases outside the gene matches: 9. CDR3 sequence reads: CASSPAGTGRRETQYF. For the CDR3, the DNA is TGTGCCAGCTCACCTGCCGGGACAGGGAGACGAGAGACCCAGTACTTC.

As concerns this clone: Its ends do not fully match the called genes, so a read error is possible. Here the CDR3 DNA reads TGTGCTAGCAGCCGGACTAGCGGGGCCTACAATGAGCAGTTCTTC. Translating gives CASSRTSGAYNEQFF. V is TRBV7-7 and J is TRBJ2-1; TRBD2 matches at 12 bases. The germline gives CDR1 SSHAT, CDR2 FNYEAQ (reference sequence). The CDR3 consists of 15 residues.

This clone has just one count. This sequence joins TRBV27 and TRBJ2-1; D is perhaps TRBD1 (5 bases). Per the germline V gene, CDR1 is MNHEY and CDR2 is SMNVEV (reference sequence). The CDR3 runs 12 residues. V lost 7 bases and J lost 12, with 16 bases in between. The CDR3 is CASTDPGKGQFF. CDR3 bases: TGTGCCAGCACTGACCCAGGGAAGGGGCAGTTCTTC.

The gene calls are TRBV5-1 and TRBJ1-2; 7 bases are shared with TRBD1. V trimming: 5 bases; J trimming: 5 bases; junction bases outside the gene matches: 9. Germline V lookup: CDR1 SGHRS, CDR2 YFSETQ. This CDR3 is 14 amino acids long. The CDR3 region has the DNA TGCGCCAGCAGACTTGAACAGGGGCCTTATGGCTACACCTTC. Protein: CASRLEQGPYGYTF.

The rearrangement joins TRBV27 to TRBJ1-1; D remains ambiguous. The V end lost 6 bases, the J end lost 1 base, and 12 bases lay between the germline ends. Germline V lookup: CDR1 MNHEY, CDR2 SMNVEV (reference sequence). The CDR3 is 14 amino acids. The CDR3 is CASSLGIQNTEAFF. The CDR3 DNA reads TGTGCCAGCAGCCTCGGGATTCAGAACACTGAAGCTTTCTTT.

To note about this clone: Other nucleotide sequences in the sample specify the same CDR3. V usage is TRBV7-9 and J usage is TRBJ2-1; 7 nucleotides line up with TRBD1. The V gene end was trimmed by 4 bases and the J gene end by 7 bases; junction bases not matched to a gene: 4. This CDR3 is built from 13 residues. Germline V lookup: CDR1 SEHNR, CDR2 FQNEAQ (reference sequence). CDR3 residues: CASSSYRGNEQFF. The CDR3 DNA reads as TGTGCCAGCAGCTCATACAGGGGAAATGAGCAGTTCTTC.

The count of this clone is one. CDR3 sequence reads: CASTGLAGNEQFF. The CDR3 coding sequence is TGTGCCAGCACGGGACTAGCGGGGAATGAGCAGTTCTTC. The chain uses TRBV27 and TRBJ2-1, with 13 bases matching TRBD2. After removal of 7 bases from V and 7 bases from J, the junction contained 1 base not matched to a gene. The CDR3 contains 13 residues. The germline V gene has CDR1 MNHEY and CDR2 SMNVEV (reference sequence).

The sample holds one count of this clone. The chain joins TRBV28 to TRBJ2-7; D call uncertain. The CDR3 is 13 amino acids. The V end was cut by 7 bases, the J end by 2 bases, with 12 bases between. Looked up from germline, CDR1 is MDHEN and CDR2 is SYDVKM. In nucleotides, the CDR3 is TGTGCCAGCAAGGCGGCGGTACCCTACGAGCAGTACTTC. Amino acid sequence: CASKAAVPYEQYF.

The gene calls are TRBV19 and TRBJ2-7; 9 bases are shared with TRBD1. The germline CDR1 and CDR2 sequences are LNHDA and SQIVND (reference sequence). The ends lost 5 bases at V and 4 bases at J; junction bases unmatched: 6. The CDR3 loop spans 14 amino acids. CDR3 region: CASSPGDRVYEQYF. Written as DNA, the CDR3 is TGTGCCAGTAGTCCCGGGGACAGGGTTTACGAGCAGTACTTC.

The chain carries TRBV5-4 and TRBJ1-1, with D maybe TRBD1 (5 bases). This CDR3 is built from 14 residues. V was clipped by 2 bases and J by 5 bases, with 13 bases between them. Germline V gene data show CDR1 as SGHNT and CDR2 as YYREEE (reference sequence). The CDR3 is CASSFVQGGTEAFF. The CDR3 bases are TGTGCCAGCAGCTTTGTGCAGGGAGGAACTGAAGCTTTCTTT.

The chain carries TRBV3-1 (or the pseudogene TRBV3-2) and TRBJ2-3; 10 nucleotides align to TRBD1. Germline CDR1 reads LGHDT; CDR2 reads YNNKEL (reference sequence). This CDR3 comprises 13 residues. V shed 8 bases and J 6 bases; nucleotides not matched to a gene: 5. CDR3 loop: CASLDRGHDTQYF. For the CDR3, the DNA is TGTGCCAGCCTAGACAGGGGGCACGATACGCAGTATTTT.

This chain connects TRBV28 to TRBJ1-5, with 9 positions matching TRBD1. Germline trimming cut 5 bases from V and 3 bases from J; bases unmatched to any gene: 5. The CDR3 runs to 15 residues. The germline gives CDR1 MDHEN, CDR2 SYDVKM. CDR3 nucleotide sequence: TGTGCCAGCAGTCTTCGGACAGGGGTCAATCAGCCCCAGCATTTT. Translation gives CASSLRTGVNQPQHF.

The chain combines TRBV3-1 (or the pseudogene TRBV3-2) with TRBJ1-5; TRBD1 matches at 12 bases. V was pared by 1 base and J by 6 bases, with 4 bases of the junction left unmatched. The CDR3 consists of 16 residues. Germline V gene lookup returns CDR1 LGHDT and CDR2 YNNKEL (reference sequence). CDR3 loop: CASSQAGTGGTQPQHF. The CDR3 DNA is TGTGCCAGCAGCCAAGCTGGGACAGGGGGCACTCAGCCCCAGCATTTT.

The rearrangement uses TRBV4-1 and TRBJ1-4; D possibly corresponds to TRBD1 (5 bases). The V and J ends lost 0 bases and 8 bases respectively, with 19 bases between them. The CDR3 length is 17 residues. Germline V CDR1 and CDR2: MGHRA, YSYEKL. In DNA form, the CDR3 reads TGCGCCAGCAGCCAAGATCCCGATTCGCAGGGCGACGAAAAACTGTTTTTT. This gives the protein CASSQDPDSQGDEKLFF.

The chain is built from TRBV2 and TRBJ1-1, with D possibly being TRBD1 (5 bases). Germline V CDR1 and CDR2: SNHLY, FYNNEI. This CDR3 comprises 15 residues. V lost 7 bases, J lost 5 bases, and 20 bases lay in between. Written as DNA, the CDR3 is TGTGCCAGCATGGGTCCGGGGGTTAGGAAGACTGAAGCTTTCTTT. Protein: CASMGPGVRKTEAFF.

The V gene is TRBV4-3, the J gene TRBJ1-2, with 8 bases matching TRBD1. With 3 bases clipped from V and 5 bases from J, the junction kept 11 bases outside the gene matches. Germline values: CDR1 LGHNA, CDR2 YSLEER. The CDR3 spans 16 residues. CDR3 loop: CASSHGTGPSRYGYTF. In DNA form, the CDR3 reads TGCGCCAGCAGCCACGGGACAGGTCCATCGCGGTATGGCTACACCTTC.

This clone turned up a few times. The chain links TRBV4-2 to TRBJ2-5; 13 bases are shared with TRBD2. J gave up 5 bases and V 2 bases, and 5 bases lay outside the gene matches. Germline CDR1 LGHNA, CDR2 YNFKEQ. The CDR3 consists of 16 residues. The CDR3 DNA sequence: TGTGCCAGCAGCCAAACAGGGACTAGCGGGGAGGAGACCCAGTACTTC. Its translation: CASSQTGTSGEETQYF.

This rearrangement joins TRBV9 to TRBJ2-2, with D possibly TRBD1 on 6 matching bases. Per germline, CDR1 SGDLS and CDR2 YYNGEE. V lost 4 bases to trimming and J lost 4 bases, with 14 bases between them. The CDR3 consists of 15 residues. The CDR3 is CASSSSQGFTGELFF. The CDR3 coding sequence is TGTGCCAGCAGCAGCTCCCAGGGGTTCACCGGGGAGCTGTTTTTT.